These 14 T cell receptor beta chains were sequenced from one sample in a study of blood T cell repertoires in COVID-19. TCRdb keeps only in-frame clones here, not all; method: immunoSEQ multiplex PCR. The table has more than 150,000 clones, over 70% seen once. Input material: PBMCs or T cells enriched from blood (not recorded which). These receptors were taken from a man aged 55 to 70 who had been exposed to COVID-19.

V is TRBV2 and J is TRBJ2-7, with D unresolved. Trimming cost V 2 bases and J 2 bases, with 7 bases left between them. The CDR3 runs 13 residues. CDR1 and CDR2 (germline): SNHLY, FYNNEI. CDR3 nucleotide sequence: TGTGCCAGCAGTGAAACAGTTCCCTACGAGCAGTACTTC. Its protein is CASSETVPYEQYF.

This chain joins TRBV10-1 and TRBJ1-1; 12 bases line up with TRBD1. V was pared by 0 bases and J by 8 bases, with 4 bases of the junction left unmatched. The CDR3 has 15 amino acids. Looked up from germline, CDR1 is WNHNN and CDR2 is SYGVQD (reference sequence). The CDR3 loop reads CASSESGDRGREAFF. The CDR3 bases are TGCGCCAGCAGTGAGTCGGGGGACAGGGGGCGCGAAGCTTTCTTT.

A few counts support this clone. The rearrangement links TRBV7-9 to TRBJ1-6; unclear D gene. The CDR3 covers 14 residues. From germline, CDR1 is SEHNR and CDR2 FQNEAQ (reference sequence). The germline V and J ends were trimmed by 3 bases and 10 bases, with 13 bases remaining between them. The CDR3: CASSFERLGSPLHF. The CDR3 region has the DNA TGTGCCAGCAGCTTTGAGCGGTTGGGCTCACCCCTCCACTTT.

As to this clone: The same CDR3 is also encoded by other DNA sequences in this sample. The chain uses TRBV27 and TRBJ1-1; D ambiguous. The CDR3 sequence is 14 residues long. Trimming removed 3 bases at V and 5 bases at J, with 13 bases between. Looked up from germline, CDR1 is MNHEY and CDR2 is SMNVEV (reference sequence). The CDR3 DNA is TGTGCCAGCAGTTTTTTGCAAGGAGGGACTGAAGCTTTCTTT. Amino acids: CASSFLQGGTEAFF.

This rearrangement joins TRBV3-1 (or the pseudogene TRBV3-2) to TRBJ1-1, with D possibly matching TRBD1 (5 bases). This CDR3 region has 11 residues. Trimming took off 8 bases at V and 2 bases at J, with 6 bases between the two ends. Looked up from germline, CDR1 is LGHDT and CDR2 is YNNKEL (reference sequence). CDR3 nucleotide sequence: TGTGCCAGCGGGGCCAACACTGAAGCTTTCTTT. This translates into CASGANTEAFF.

This clone has more than one count but fewer than ten. This chain connects TRBV7-9 to TRBJ1-1; 9 bases line up with TRBD1. The CDR3 runs 15 residues. Germline CDR1 reads SEHNR; CDR2 reads FQNEAQ (reference sequence). V lost 4 bases and J lost 2; bases outside the gene matches: 5. This CDR3 reads CASSWDREGNTEAFF. Written as DNA, the CDR3 is TGTGCCAGCAGCTGGGACAGGGAGGGAAACACTGAAGCTTTCTTT.

The chain couples TRBV30 to TRBJ1-3, with D possibly being TRBD1 (5 bases). Germline CDR1 and CDR2: GTSNPN and SVGIG (reference sequence). The germline V and J ends were trimmed by 3 bases and 2 bases, with 11 bases remaining between them. This CDR3 comprises 14 residues. The CDR3 DNA follows: TGTGCCTGGAGGGAGTGGGGCCCTGGAAACACCATATATTTT. It encodes CAWREWGPGNTIYF. The full variable domain, with the rest looked up from reference TRBV30 and TRBJ1-3, is SQTIHQWPATLVQPVGSPLSLECTVEGTSNPNLYWYRQAAGRGLQLLFYSVGIGQISSEVPQNLSASRPQDRQFILSSKKLLLSDSGFYLCAWREWGPGNTIYFGEGSWLTVV.

The chain combines TRBV30 with TRBJ2-7, with TRBD2 matching over 10 bases. Losses at the gene ends were 0 bases for V and 6 bases for J; bases not matched to a gene: 8. Germline CDR1 GTSNPN, CDR2 SVGIG (reference sequence). The CDR3 has 15 amino acids. The DNA of the CDR3 is TGTGCCTGGAGTGTAGGTGGGACTAGCGCCACCGAGCAGTACTTC. Amino acids: CAWSVGGTSATEQYF.

This clone has only a few counts. The chain uses TRBV3-1 (or the pseudogene TRBV3-2) and TRBJ1-3; no firm D call. V shed 2 bases and J shed 1 base, with 9 bases lying between them. The CDR3 spans 15 residues. CDR1 and CDR2 (germline): LGHDT, YNNKEL (reference sequence). The CDR3 sequence is CASSQNWASGNTIYF. CDR3 coding DNA: TGTGCCAGCAGCCAAAACTGGGCTTCTGGAAACACCATATATTTT.

This chain joins TRBV7-8 and TRBJ2-1; 10 nucleotides agree with TRBD1. Germline values: CDR1 SGHVS, CDR2 FQNEAQ. Losses at the gene ends were 5 bases for V and 3 bases for J; bases not matched to a gene: 4. The CDR3 is made up of 15 amino acids. This chain's CDR3 is CASSNRDRGYNEQFF. The CDR3 DNA follows: TGTGCCAGCAGCAACCGGGACAGGGGCTACAATGAGCAGTTCTTC. Drawing the rest from reference TRBV7-8 and TRBJ2-1, the complete variable domain is GAGVSQSPRYKVAKRGQDVALRCDPISGHVSLFWYQQALGQGPEFLTYFQNEAQLDKSGLPSDRFFAERPEGSVSTLKIQRTQQEDSAVYLCASSNRDRGYNEQFFGPGTRLTVL.

The chain joins TRBV7-9 to TRBJ2-7, with D tentatively TRBD2 (5 bases). The V gene lost 8 bases and the J gene lost 2 bases, with 10 bases spanning the gap. The CDR3 is 12 amino acids. The germline V gene encodes CDR1 SEHNR and CDR2 FQNEAQ (reference sequence). The CDR3 bases are TGTGCCAGCGGCCTGAGGGCCTACGAGCAGTACTTC. It is translated as CASGLRAYEQYF.

This clone was seen once. The chain links TRBV14 to TRBJ2-3; D is unresolved. CDR1 is SGHDN and CDR2 is FVKESK in the germline V gene. V was pared by 0 bases and J by 2 bases, with 3 bases between. The CDR3 extends over 13 amino acids. CDR3 amino acids: CASSQDYTDTQYF. For the CDR3, the DNA is TGTGCCAGCAGCCAAGATTACACAGATACGCAGTATTTT.

This chain connects TRBV5-1 to TRBJ1-1; 8 bases agree with TRBD1. The CDR3 consists of 15 residues. The germline CDR1 and CDR2 sequences are SGHRS and YFSETQ. V was pared by 2 bases and J by 5 bases, with 8 bases of the junction left unmatched. The CDR3 DNA sequence: TGCGCCAGCAGCTTTTCAGGGGGCGTAAGGACTGAAGCTTTCTTT. Its protein is CASSFSGGVRTEAFF.

The gene calls are TRBV12-5 and TRBJ1-4; D is unclear. V was shortened by 1 base and J by 3 bases, with 9 bases between the two germline ends. Germline lookup yields CDR1 LGHNT and CDR2 FRNRAP. This CDR3 spans 15 amino acids. Here the CDR3 DNA reads TGTGCTAGTGGTTTGGCCTCCTCCTCTAATGAAAAACTGTTTTTT. Protein product: CASGLASSSNEKLFF.